Following are 23 T cell receptor beta chains from one sample sequenced in a study of beta chain features in type 1 diabetes. The study reverse transcribed the entire isolated RNA, so it sequenced expressed TCRB transcripts. Produced via immunoSEQ multiplex PCR; TCRdb's table is partial and in-frame only. Of some 410,000 clones listed, around 10% are singletons. The source material was naive CD4+ T cells from blood. These receptors were collected from a young woman in good health.

This clone was seen at least ten times. This chain connects TRBV29-1 to TRBJ1-1; TRBD1 might be the D (5 bases). The CDR3 is 14 amino acids. In germline, CDR1 is SQVTM, CDR2 ANQGSEA. V lost 4 bases, J lost 1 base, and 13 bases lay in between. CDR3 loop: CSVVVLGQNTEAFF. In nucleotides, the CDR3 is TGCAGCGTTGTGGTCTTAGGACAGAACACTGAAGCTTTCTTT.

The table lists this clone with a few counts. The V call is TRBV2, the J call TRBJ2-1; no firm D call. Trimming removed 5 bases from V and 4 bases from J, with 9 bases in between. This CDR3 contains 13 residues. Germline CDR1 SNHLY, CDR2 FYNNEI. CDR3 region: CASSFRAYNEQFF. The CDR3 nucleotides read TGTGCCAGCAGTTTTCGGGCTTACAATGAGCAGTTCTTC. Full variable domain (rest looked up from reference TRBV2 and TRBJ2-1): EPEVTQTPSHQVTQMGQEVILRCVPISNHLYFYWYRQILGQKVEFLVSFYNNEISEKSEIFDDQFSVERPDGSNFTLKIRSTKLEDSAMYFCASSFRAYNEQFFGPGTRLTVL.

This chain uses TRBV11-3 with TRBJ2-3; 7 bases match TRBD2. The CDR3 is 14 amino acids. J lost 4 bases, V lost 0 bases, and 1 base had no gene match. Germline CDR1 is SGHNT and CDR2 is YENEEA. Written as DNA, the CDR3 is TGTGCCAGCAGCTTAGAGGCGGGGGCAGATACGCAGTATTTT. Translated: CASSLEAGADTQYF.

A few counts support this clone. The chain links TRBV29-1 to TRBJ2-1; D is unresolved. The CDR3 has 16 amino acids. Trimming pared 0 bases from V and 0 bases from J, leaving 12 bases between. In germline, CDR1 is SQVTM, CDR2 ANQGSEA. The CDR3 DNA reads TGCAGCGTTGAAGATGTACAAGGCCTCTCCTACAATGAGCAGTTCTTC. Translating it yields CSVEDVQGLSYNEQFF.

This chain connects TRBV7-2 to TRBJ2-1, with D possibly TRBD1 on 6 matching bases. The germline gives CDR1 SGHTA, CDR2 FQGNSA. Trimming shortened V by 1 base and J by 13 bases, and 14 bases separated the two germline ends. This CDR3 is 13 amino acids long. The DNA of the CDR3 is TGTGCCAGCAGCTTAGACGTCCAGGGGTCCCAGTTCTTC. Protein sequence: CASSLDVQGSQFF.

The rearrangement uses TRBV9 and TRBJ2-1, with 7 bases that match TRBD2. Germline V gene lookup returns CDR1 SGDLS and CDR2 YYNGEE. This CDR3 has 16 residues. J gave up 14 bases and V 4 bases, and 21 bases lay outside the gene matches. CDR3 nucleotide sequence: TGTGCCAGCAGCCCCCGGGGGGAAATGGCGGGAGTGGAGAAGTTCTTC. This sequence encodes CASSPRGEMAGVEKFF.

The chain carries TRBV6-1 and TRBJ2-7, with D tentatively TRBD2 (5 bases). V was trimmed by 0 bases and J by 2 bases, leaving 8 bases between them. Germline CDR1 is MNHNS and CDR2 is SASEGT. This CDR3 comprises 14 residues. This CDR3 is CASSEARGTYEQYV. In DNA form, the CDR3 reads TGTGCCAGCAGTGAAGCTAGAGGGACCTACGAGCAGTACGTC.

The chain couples TRBV11-2 to TRBJ2-1; D gene ambiguous. Trimming took 5 bases from V and 6 from J, leaving 11 bases between them. The CDR3 spans 13 residues. From germline, CDR1 is SGHAT and CDR2 FQNNGV. The CDR3 protein is CASSLNFINEQFF. DNA of the CDR3: TGTGCCAGCAGCCTCAACTTCATCAATGAGCAGTTCTTC.

In regard to this clone: The identical CDR3 is also encoded by other nucleotide sequences in the sample. V is TRBV30 and J is TRBJ1-3; D is unclear. CDR3 size: 10 residues. Germline lookup yields CDR1 GTSNPN and CDR2 SVGIG (reference sequence). The ends were cut back, 5 bases at V and 5 bases at J, with 4 bases in the middle. The chain's CDR3 is CAWGRNTIYF. CDR3 DNA: TGTGCCTGGGGGCGAAACACCATATATTTT.

The chain employs TRBV28 and TRBJ1-2; D gene uncertain. This CDR3 comprises 12 residues. The V end lost 5 bases, the J end lost 8 bases, and 12 bases lay between the germline ends. Germline-derived CDR1 and CDR2 are MDHEN and SYDVKM. The CDR3 here is CASSGSAGGYTF. DNA for the CDR3: TGTGCCAGCAGTGGGTCCGCGGGCGGCTACACCTTC.

The V and J genes are TRBV4-3 and TRBJ2-6; tentatively, D is TRBD2 (6 bases). V lost 0 bases and J lost 2, with 14 bases in between. This CDR3 is 18 amino acids long. From germline, CDR1 is LGHNA and CDR2 YSLEER. This chain's CDR3 is CASSQDGGAGAGANVLTF. CDR3 DNA: TGCGCCAGCAGCCAAGATGGAGGGGCCGGGGCTGGGGCCAACGTCCTGACTTTC.

There are a few counts of this clone. The chain employs TRBV6-6 and TRBJ2-7, with 8 bases matching TRBD2. Germline CDR1 reads MNHNY; CDR2 reads SVGAGI (reference sequence). The CDR3 is 13 residues long. The junction had 8 bases not matched to a gene; V was cut back by 6 bases and J by 7 bases. The CDR3 nucleotides read TGTGCCAGCAGCCCCCGCGGGGGGCTTGAGCAGTACTTC. Translating it yields CASSPRGGLEQYF.

This chain uses TRBV6-5 with TRBJ2-5; D gene ambiguous. Germline-derived CDR1 and CDR2 are MNHEY and SVGAGI. The CDR3 runs 11 residues. With 5 bases removed from V and 5 bases from J, the gap between germline ends came to 6 bases. CDR3 nucleotide sequence: TGTGCCAGCAGTCAGGCGGAGACCCAGTACTTC. Its protein product is CASSQAETQYF.

This clone has a handful of counts. V is TRBV2 and J is TRBJ1-2; 9 bases agree with TRBD1. Germline CDR1 is SNHLY and CDR2 is FYNNEI. The J segment lost 6 bases and the V segment lost 6 bases, leaving 8 bases of the junction unmatched. CDR3 size: 14 residues. DNA of the CDR3: TGTGCCAGCAGGGAGCGGGGACAGGGTGATGGCTACACCTTC. Its translation: CASRERGQGDGYTF.

The sample holds a few counts of this clone. The V call is TRBV25-1, the J call TRBJ1-5; unclear D gene. CDR1 is MGHDK, CDR2 SYGVNS, per germline. Between the trimmed V and J ends, which lost 2 bases and 6 bases, there was a span of 11 bases. This CDR3 is 14 amino acids long. CDR3 sequence (DNA): TGTGCCAGCAGTGAAGCGGTAGGAAGTCAGCCCCAGCATTTT. Translated: CASSEAVGSQPQHF.

The V call is TRBV7-2, the J call TRBJ2-1, with 7 positions matching TRBD1. Per the germline V gene, CDR1 is SGHTA and CDR2 is FQGNSA. The CDR3 loop spans 14 amino acids. V gave up 7 bases and J gave up 6 bases; unmatched junction bases: 9. The DNA for the CDR3 is TGTGCCAGCACGGACAGGCCACTAACCAATGAGCAGTTCTTC. This translates into CASTDRPLTNEQFF.

V usage is TRBV29-1 and J usage is TRBJ2-5; D tentatively fits TRBD1 or TRBD2 (5 bases each). The tail of the sequence fits TRBJ2-7 better, so the J call may be wrong. This CDR3 has 12 residues. The germline CDR1 and CDR2 sequences are SQVTM and ANQGSEA. The CDR3 DNA reads TGCAGCGCCGGGACGGCTTCCTACGAGCAGTACTTC. Translating it yields CSAGTASYEQYF.

To note about this clone: Other DNA sequences from this sample encode an identical CDR3 as well. The chain uses TRBV20-1 and TRBJ1-1; D is perhaps TRBD1 (6 bases). The CDR3 has 10 amino acids. Per germline, CDR1 DFQATT and CDR2 SNEGSKA (reference sequence). Trimming left V 6 bases short and J 7 bases short, with 9 bases between. The CDR3 sequence is CSARTVEAFF. The DNA for the CDR3 is TGCAGTGCAAGGACAGTTGAAGCTTTCTTT.

This clone appeared a few times. The chain combines TRBV10-3 with TRBJ2-1; TRBD2 agrees at 9 bases. Germline V gene lookup returns CDR1 ENHRY and CDR2 SYGVKD. The V gene end was trimmed by 5 bases and the J gene end by 5 bases; junction bases not matched to a gene: 4. The CDR3 contains 14 residues. CDR3 amino acids: CAISTSGSNNEQFF. The CDR3 DNA reads TGTGCCATCAGTACTAGCGGGTCTAACAATGAGCAGTTCTTC.

This clone has just a few counts. The J gene is TRBJ2-5, the V gene TRBV19, with D perhaps matching TRBD1 (6 bases). V shed 3 bases and J shed 3 bases, with 11 bases lying between them. Looked up from germline, CDR1 is LNHDA and CDR2 is SQIVND (reference sequence). This CDR3 region has 14 residues. The CDR3: CASSIDRWEETQYF. The CDR3 DNA is TGTGCCAGTAGTATTGACAGGTGGGAAGAGACCCAGTACTTC.

CDR3 sequence: CASRRGGADTQYF. The CDR3 nucleotides are TGTGCCAGCAGGCGCGGGGGGGCAGATACGCAGTATTTT. V is TRBV7-9 and J is TRBJ2-3; 9 bases fit TRBD2. V trimming: 6 bases; J trimming: 4 bases; junction bases outside the gene matches: 2. Germline V gives CDR1 SEHNR, CDR2 FQNEAQ (reference sequence). The length of the CDR3 is 13 residues.

This clone has just a few counts. CDR3: CASSPLGWEGYEQYV. CDR3 sequence (DNA): TGTGCCAGCAGCCCCCTGGGATGGGAGGGCTACGAGCAGTACGTC. The rearrangement joins TRBV5-6 to TRBJ2-7, with TRBD2 identical over 7 bases. Unmatched junction bases numbered 10, after V lost 4 bases and J lost 3 bases. This CDR3 is 15 amino acids long. The germline V gene has CDR1 SGHDT and CDR2 YYEEEE.

The chain recombines TRBV18 with TRBJ1-1; D not resolved. The germline CDR1 and CDR2 sequences are KGHSH and LQKENI. The CDR3 loop spans 13 amino acids. Trimming took 5 bases from V and 0 from J, leaving 7 bases between them. As DNA, the CDR3 is TGTGCCAGCTCAGCCGCAGTGAACACTGAAGCTTTCTTT. Its translation is CASSAAVNTEAFF.